This TCR beta chain was documented in a study of OX40 agonist ivuxolimab in advanced cancers. Study-wide results and limits: Mean expanded clone counts were higher in CD8+ than CD4+ T cells. Specificity for antigen went undetermined in the expanded peripheral T cells. Blood T cells, both CD4+ and CD8+, expanded clonally by week 6 at 0.1 to 3.0 mg/kg.

In regard to this clone: What it binds is not known.

Clones were sequenced by immunoSEQ multiplex PCR, and TCRdb holds only the in-frame ones, with some missing. This table has 30,000 to 40,000 clones, more than 85% appearing once. The CDR3 runs to 18 residues. Germline values: CDR1 LGHNA, CDR2 YSLEER. V gave up 0 bases and J gave up 2 bases; unmatched junction bases: 7. The rearrangement links TRBV4-3 to TRBJ2-7; TRBD2 matches 13 bases. The origin of this receptor is an adult with an advanced solid tumor such as melanoma, head and neck, liver or kidney cancer. Sequencing used CD4+ or CD8+ T cells sorted from blood, obtained in a trial of the OX40 agonist ivuxolimab. The CDR3 region is CASSQDVTSGRPTYEQYF. The CDR3 region has the DNA TGCGCCAGCAGCCAAGACGTGACTAGCGGGAGGCCCACCTACGAGCAGTACTTC.